The 15 T cell receptor beta chains reported below all come from one sample, sequenced in a study of post-analysis software for immune sequencing data. TCR beta cDNA libraries had unique molecular identifiers. TCRdb reprocessed the PCR reads with MiXCR, giving one entry per CDR3 protein. This table has roughly 580,000 distinct CDR3 sequences, around 44% appearing once. These receptors have no identified antigens. Study-wide points: With TRBV5-6, TRBV5-1 and TRBV20-1 included, about five TRBV segments were more frequent in patients than in controls.

The specimen was blood. The receptors originated from a girl between 5 and 17 years old with multiple sclerosis.

This clonotype was seen only a few times. V gene TRBV13 combines with J gene TRBJ2-1; weak D call: TRBD2 (5 bases). The CDR3 spans 14 residues. Germline CDR1 and CDR2: PRHDT and FYEKMQ (reference sequence). The germline V and J ends were trimmed by 5 bases and 10 bases, with 18 bases remaining between them. The DNA of the CDR3 is TGTGCCAGCAGCCCGGCGGGCCCGGTGAGGGAGCAGTTCTTC. Its protein product is CASSPAGPVREQFF.

The CDR3 loop is CASSLYGTRDDEQYF. The CDR3 DNA sequence: TGCGCCAGCAGCTTGTACGGGACTAGGGACGACGAGCAGTACTTC. The chain combines TRBV5-1 with TRBJ2-7, with TRBD2 matching over 8 bases. V lost 1 base to trimming and J lost 5 bases; unmatched junction nucleotides: 8. Germline-derived CDR1 and CDR2 are SGHRS and YFSETQ. The CDR3 is made up of 15 amino acids. Complete variable domain (other parts from reference TRBV5-1 and TRBJ2-7): KAGVTQTPRYLIKTRGQQVTLSCSPISGHRSVSWYQQTPGQGLQFLFEYFSETQRNKGNFPGRFSGRQFSNSRSEMNVSTLELGDSALYLCASSLYGTRDDEQYFGPGTRLTVT.

This chain joins TRBV6-6 and TRBJ2-1; possibly TRBD1 or TRBD2 for D (6 bases each). The end of the DNA fits TRBJ2-7 better, so the J call may be wrong. The CDR3 is 16 amino acids. Germline V gene lookup returns CDR1 MNHNY and CDR2 SVGAGI (reference sequence). The CDR3: CASSSTGGSSYNEQYF. The CDR3 DNA is TGTGCCAGCAGTTCGACCGGGGGCAGCTCCTACAATGAGCAGTACTTC.

This clonotype was seen just once. The V gene is TRBV20-1, the J gene TRBJ2-7; 10 nucleotides match TRBD1. The CDR3 loop spans 14 amino acids. V gave up 3 bases and J gave up 2 bases; unmatched junction bases: 4. CDR1 is DFQATT, CDR2 SNEGSKA, per germline (reference sequence). The CDR3 sequence: CSARRGQGTYEQYF. The CDR3 DNA follows: TGCAGTGCTAGGAGGGGACAGGGGACCTACGAGCAGTACTTC.

This clonotype has a handful of counts. The chain combines TRBV12-3 or TRBV12-4 with TRBJ2-7; D is ambiguous. Deletions cut 3 bases from V and 3 bases from J, with 6 bases between. The CDR3 length is 12 residues. For the CDR3, the DNA is TGTGCCAGCAGTTTTGACTTCTACGAGCAGTACTTC. Residues: CASSFDFYEQYF.

The genes are TRBV7-9 and TRBJ2-5, with D maybe TRBD1 (7 bases). V was shortened by 6 bases and J by 11 bases, with 19 bases between the two germline ends. The CDR3 extends over 13 amino acids. Germline V lookup: CDR1 SEHNR, CDR2 FQNEAQ (reference sequence). The DNA of the CDR3 is TGTGCCAGCAGTTCCCAGGGGGGCTGGGAGCAGTACTTC. As protein: CASSSQGGWEQYF.

This clonotype was found a few times. The chain joins TRBV12-3 or TRBV12-4 to TRBJ2-1; perhaps TRBD2 as D (6 bases). V was pared by 1 base and J by 6 bases, with 13 bases between. The CDR3 extends over 15 amino acids. The CDR3 loop is CASSLGGGPSNEQFF. CDR3 nucleotide sequence: TGTGCCAGCAGTTTAGGGGGAGGACCTAGCAATGAGCAGTTCTTC.

A few counts support this clonotype. The chain combines TRBV7-8 with TRBJ2-7, with a tentative D call TRBD1 (6 bases). CDR3 length equals 13 residues. CDR1 SGHVS and CDR2 FQNEAQ come from the germline V gene. Deletions cut 6 bases from V and 2 bases from J, with 11 bases between. The DNA for the CDR3 is TGTGCCAGCAGGGTCAGGGGAGCCTACGAGCAGTACTTC. This gives the protein CASRVRGAYEQYF.

V is TRBV9 and J is TRBJ1-2; no clear D. From germline, CDR1 is SGDLS and CDR2 YYNGEE. Trimming removed 3 bases from V and 1 base from J, with 7 bases in between. There are 13 residues in the CDR3. The CDR3 nucleotides are TGTGCCAGCAGCGCTAGGGATAACTATGGCTACACCTTC. Translating gives CASSARDNYGYTF. Filled out from reference TRBV9 and TRBJ1-2, the complete variable domain reads DSGVTQTPKHLITATGQRVTLRCSPRSGDLSVYWYQQSLDQGLQFLIQYYNGEERAKGNILERFSAQQFPDLHSELNLSSLELGDSALYFCASSARDNYGYTFGSGTRLTVV.

Only one count was recorded for this clonotype. The chain uses TRBV29-1 and TRBJ2-5, with D possibly being TRBD1 or TRBD2 (6 bases each). Germline CDR1 reads SQVTM; CDR2 reads ANQGSEA. V lost 7 bases and J 5 bases, leaving 17 bases between the germline ends. CDR3 size: 13 residues. The CDR3 DNA is TGCAGCGGGAGGGCAGGGGCGGTCGAGACCCAGTACTTC. It encodes CSGRAGAVETQYF.

This CDR3 is CASSLMEGFYEKLFF. In nucleotides, the CDR3 is TGTGCCAGCAGTTTGATGGAGGGGTTTTATGAAAAACTGTTTTTT. V is TRBV12-3 or TRBV12-4 and J is TRBJ1-4, with D perhaps TRBD1 (5 bases). This CDR3 is built from 15 residues. V was clipped by 3 bases and J by 6 bases, with 14 bases between them.

This rearrangement joins TRBV2 to TRBJ2-3; 7 bases line up with TRBD2. After removal of 7 bases from V and 2 bases from J, the junction contained 6 bases not matched to a gene. This CDR3 has 14 residues. The germline CDR1 and CDR2 sequences are SNHLY and FYNNEI. The CDR3 DNA reads TGTGCCAGCACCCCGGCGGGGGTCACAGATACGCAGTATTTT. This codes for CASTPAGVTDTQYF.

The CDR3 DNA reads as TGTGCCAGCAGTGAGTGGGGGGGTAACACTGAAGCTTTCTTT. Protein sequence: CASSEWGGNTEAFF. This sequence joins TRBV25-1 and TRBJ1-1; a weak D match, TRBD1 (5 bases). V lost 3 bases and J lost 2, with 10 bases in between. CDR3 length equals 14 residues. Germline V gene sequence: CDR1 MGHDK, CDR2 SYGVNS.

As regards this clonotype: This could be a read error, since a much larger clone is one nucleotide away. This chain joins TRBV7-9 and TRBJ2-5; maybe TRBD1 (6 bases). This CDR3 has 14 residues. CDR1 is SEHNR, CDR2 FQNEAQ, per germline (reference sequence). CDR3: CASSARTVGETRYF. Here the CDR3 DNA reads TGTGCCAGCAGCGCCCGGACAGTAGGAGAGACCCGGTACTTC.

This clonotype was seen a handful of times. This chain links TRBV9 with TRBJ2-7; the D is unclear. Germline-derived CDR1 and CDR2 are SGDLS and YYNGEE. The V end lost 0 bases, the J end lost 1 base, and 8 bases lay between the germline ends. The CDR3 is made up of 14 amino acids. CDR3 sequence: CASSVEAGSYEQYF. In nucleotides, the CDR3 is TGTGCCAGCAGCGTAGAGGCAGGATCCTACGAGCAGTACTTC.